This is a list of T cell receptor beta chains from one sample in a study of blood T cell repertoires in COVID-19. Clones were sequenced by immunoSEQ multiplex PCR, and TCRdb holds only the in-frame ones, with some missing. The repertoire holds approximately 190,000 clones, with 90% as singletons. Source material: peripheral blood. The receptors derive from a man between 50 and 59 years old with acute or convalescent COVID-19. CDR3s include the opening cysteine and the closing phenylalanine or tryptophan. A D gene is named only where the DNA matches it firmly. Rows may omit the clone size; those that give it use once, few, many or a size class.

V gene	D gene	J gene	clone size	CDR3 DNA	CDR3 protein
TRBV10-2	TRBD2	TRBJ2-3	.	TGCGCCAGCAGTCTTTGGGGCGGGAGGGCCACAGATACGCAGTATTTT	CASSLWGGRATDTQYF
TRBV7-9	.	TRBJ2-6	.	TGTGCCAGCAGCCCCCTACAGGGCACTGGGGCCAACGTCCTGACTTTC	CASSPLQGTGANVLTF
TRBV5-3	.	TRBJ1-5	.	TGTGCCAGAAGCTTGGGGGCCCCGGGAGGGAATTTT	CARSLGAPGGNF
TRBV3-1/TRBV3-2	.	TRBJ1-4	.	TGTGCCAGCAGCCATGGAGGGTTGGGTGAAAAACTGTTTTTT	CASSHGGLGEKLFF
TRBV28	.	TRBJ2-5	.	TGTGCCAGCAGCCCAACAGGGTTTAGGGGAAAGACCCAGTACTTC	CASSPTGFRGKTQYF
TRBV6-5	TRBD1	TRBJ2-7	.	TGTGCCAGCAGTTACTCGGGACAGGGTCCCTACGAGCAGTACTTC	CASSYSGQGPYEQYF
TRBV28	TRBD1	TRBJ1-4	.	TGTGCCAGCAGTTCCTCAGGGGGGTTTAATGAAAAACTGTTTTTT	CASSSSGGFNEKLFF
TRBV7-2	.	TRBJ1-5	.	TGTGCCAGCAGCTTAGTAGCGGGAGGGGGCAATCAGCCCCAGCATTTT	CASSLVAGGGNQPQHF
TRBV19	.	TRBJ1-5	.	TGTGCCAGTAGAGGGGGGGTGTATCAGCCCCAGCATTTT	CASRGGVYQPQHF
TRBV7-2	TRBD1	TRBJ2-4	.	TGTGCCAGCAAACTAGAGGGGACAGTCAACCTCCTAGCCAAAAACATTCAGTACTTC	CASKLEGTVNLLAKNIQYF
TRBV27	TRBD2	TRBJ2-3	.	TGTGCCAGCAGTACCTGGACTAGCGGCACAGATACGCAGTATTTT	CASSTWTSGTDTQYF
TRBV5-4	TRBD1	TRBJ1-6	once	TGTGCCAGCAGCTCGGGACAGGAGAATCATTCACCCCTCCACTTT	CASSSGQENHSPLHF
TRBV15	TRBD1	TRBJ2-7	.	TGTGCCACCAGCCAGAGACGGGACAGCTCCTACGAGCAGTACTTC	CATSQRRDSSYEQYF
TRBV11-3	TRBD1	TRBJ2-2	.	TGTGCCAGCAGTCCCTACCAGGGGGGACAGGAGTCCACCGGGGAGCTGTTTTTT	CASSPYQGGQESTGELFF
TRBV6-2/TRBV6-3	TRBD1	TRBJ1-2	.	TGTGCCAGCAGTTCAGGACAGGGGGGTTATGGCTACACCTTC	CASSSGQGGYGYTF
TRBV5-4	.	TRBJ2-5	.	TGTGCCAGCAGCTTGAACGGAGGCCGGGAGACCCAGTACTTC	CASSLNGGRETQYF
TRBV28	.	TRBJ1-2	.	TGTGCCAGCACCCAGAGGCTTTACTATGGCTACACCTTC	CASTQRLYYGYTF
TRBV29-1	.	TRBJ2-3	.	TGCAGCGGTTCGGGGAGAGGAACAGATACGCAGTATTTT	CSGSGRGTDTQYF
TRBV27	.	TRBJ2-2	few	TGTGCCAGCAGTTTCAGATTCACCGGGGAGCTGTTTTTT	CASSFRFTGELFF
TRBV7-9	TRBD1	TRBJ2-7	.	TGTGCCAGCAGCCGAATCGATAACAGGGGGGCCTACGAGCAGTACTTC	CASSRIDNRGAYEQYF
TRBV10-3	TRBD1	TRBJ2-7	few	TGTGCCATCTCAAGAGGACAGGGGTTTAACGAGCAGTACTTC	CAISRGQGFNEQYF
TRBV5-4	TRBD2	TRBJ2-3	.	TGTGCCAGCAGCCCCACTAGCGGAGATACGCAGTATTTT	CASSPTSGDTQYF
TRBV27	TRBD1	TRBJ1-1	.	TGTGCCAGCAGCCGAAAGACAGGGGGGGGCACTGAAGCTTTCTTT	CASSRKTGGGTEAFF
TRBV24-1	TRBD1	TRBJ2-1	.	TGTGCCACCAGTGATCCCAGGGGGCTGAGGTACAATGAGCAGTTCTTC	CATSDPRGLRYNEQFF
TRBV28	TRBD1	TRBJ1-4	.	TGTGCCACTGGACAGGAGGACGTTGAAACTAATGAAAAACTGTTTTTT	CATGQEDVETNEKLFF
TRBV19	TRBD2	TRBJ2-2	.	TGTGCCAGTAGTATAATGGCGGGAGGGAACACCGGGGAGCTGTTTTTT	CASSIMAGGNTGELFF
TRBV6-5	.	TRBJ2-1	.	TGTGCCAGCAGTTCCACTAGCTTTTACAATGAGCAGTTCTTC	CASSSTSFYNEQFF
TRBV6-2/TRBV6-3	.	TRBJ1-5	.	TGTGCCAGCAGTAAAAGGGGATCGGTTCAGCCCCAGCATTTT	CASSKRGSVQPQHF
TRBV11-2	.	TRBJ2-2	.	TGTGCCAGCAGCTCCGGGACACGCACCGGGGAGCTGTTTTTT	CASSSGTRTGELFF
TRBV29-1	.	TRBJ2-6	.	TGCAGCGCAGCATCCGGGGCCAACGTCCTGACTTTC	CSAASGANVLTF
TRBV5-6	TRBD1	TRBJ1-3	.	TGTGCCAGCAGCTTGGGACAGGGGTATGGAAACACCATATATTTT	CASSLGQGYGNTIYF
TRBV3-1/TRBV3-2	.	TRBJ2-3	.	TGTGCCAGCAGCCGGAACGGGGGAGATACGCAGTATTTT	CASSRNGGDTQYF
TRBV28	TRBD1	TRBJ1-5	.	TGTGCCAGCAGTCTCAGGACAGGGGGCCCAAGTCAGCCCCAGCATTTT	CASSLRTGGPSQPQHF
TRBV18	TRBD2	TRBJ2-7	.	TGTGCCAGCTCACCCGGGACTAGCGTGCCCTACGAGCAGTACTTC	CASSPGTSVPYEQYF
TRBV20-1	.	TRBJ2-2	once	TGCAGTGCTAGTGTCGGTGCCGGGGAGCTGTTTTTT	CSASVGAGELFF
TRBV29-1	.	TRBJ2-7	once	TGCAGCGCCGGAAGGGACAATCTCGAGCAGTACTTC	CSAGRDNLEQYF
TRBV9	.	TRBJ2-1	.	TGTGCCAGCAGCGTAGGAGGAGTTTACAATGAGCAGTTCTTC	CASSVGGVYNEQFF
TRBV7-2	.	TRBJ2-7	.	TGTGCCAGCAGCTTACCTTCCTACGAGCAGTACTTC	CASSLPSYEQYF
TRBV7-2	.	TRBJ1-4	.	TGTGCCAGCAGCTTAGTCGCAGGGACTAATGAAAAACTGTTTTTT	CASSLVAGTNEKLFF
TRBV5-4	.	TRBJ1-2	.	TGTGCCAGCAGCCAGGGGCAGGACCCACTTACCTATGGCTACACCTTC	CASSQGQDPLTYGYTF
TRBV10-3	TRBD1	TRBJ2-2	.	TGTGCCATCAGTTCACAGGGGGCTAACACCGGGGAGCTGTTTTTT	CAISSQGANTGELFF
TRBV5-4	TRBD1	TRBJ2-3	.	TGTGCCAGCAGCCCCGCGGGACAGGGGGCCACAGATACGCAGTATTTT	CASSPAGQGATDTQYF
TRBV20-1	.	TRBJ1-1	.	TGCAGTGCTCCCGAGTCCCTTGAAGCTTTCTTT	CSAPESLEAFF
TRBV10-3	.	TRBJ2-2	.	TGTGCCATCAGTGAGCTTCCACTTGGGACATTGGATGATGAGGAGAGAACCGGGGAGCTGTTTTTT	CAISELPLGTLDDEERTGELFF
TRBV6-1	TRBD1	TRBJ1-6	.	TGTGCCAGCAGTGAACCGCCATTACAAGGACAGGGTCGCTCACCCCTCCACTTT	CASSEPPLQGQGRSPLHF
TRBV6-5	.	TRBJ1-1	few	TGTGCCAGCAGTTACATTTCGGTCATGAACACTGAAGCTTTCTTT	CASSYISVMNTEAFF
TRBV5-8	TRBD1	TRBJ1-1	.	TGTGCCAGCAGCTTGGGACAGGGGGGGCCGAGGACTGAAGCTTTCTTT	CASSLGQGGPRTEAFF
TRBV5-1	TRBD2	TRBJ2-7	.	TGCGCCAGCAGCTCATCCGGGACTACCTCCTACGAGCAGTACTTC	CASSSSGTTSYEQYF
TRBV3-1/TRBV3-2	.	TRBJ2-5	.	TGTGCCAGCAGCCTCACAGGGCGGGGACTACAGAAGACCCAGTACTTC	CASSLTGRGLQKTQYF
TRBV7-3	TRBD1	TRBJ1-1	few	TGTGCCAGCAGCCCCAAGGGGACAGGACCGAACACTGAAGCTTTCTTT	CASSPKGTGPNTEAFF
TRBV18	.	TRBJ2-5	.	TGTGCCAGCTCACTCTCCTCGGGGGAGACCCAGTACTTC	CASSLSSGETQYF
TRBV24-1	TRBD1	TRBJ2-3	.	TGTGCCACCAGTGATCCTACAGGGGGGTTGGCGCAGTATTTT	CATSDPTGGLAQYF
TRBV4-3	.	TRBJ2-5	.	TGCGCCAGCAGCCAAGACCTGCGGATCCAAGAGACCCAGTACTTC	CASSQDLRIQETQYF